This T cell receptor (beta chain) was sequenced in a study of regulatory T cells in long-lasting Graves disease. V lost 2 bases to trimming and J lost 8 bases, with 21 bases between them. This CDR3 spans 16 amino acids. Germline V gives CDR1 LGHNA, CDR2 YSLEER. Time point meaning: newly diagnosed GD, antithyroid drugs for less than 3 months. Extracted PBMC RNA gave rise to the TCR library. This clonotype was observed at least ten times. Relying on iRepertoire HTBI primers and Arm-PCR of CDR3 regions, the team built TCR beta libraries. TCRdb re-analysed the multiplex PCR reads in MiXCR, keeping a single row per CDR3 protein. The table has about half a million distinct CDR3 sequences, about 12% seen once. Another study also made use of these data, one on T cells in Graves' hyperthyroidism and ophthalmopathy.

V usage is TRBV4-3 and J usage is TRBJ1-2; D is ambiguous. Sequences were derived from peripheral blood mononuclear cells (PBMCs), sampled at new diagnosis, from a patient treated with antithyroid drugs. The origin of this receptor is a young woman with Graves disease. CDR3 residues: CASSQQHERGELGYTF. CDR3 nucleotide sequence: TGCGCCAGCAGCCAACAACATGAACGAGGTGAACTCGGCTACACCTTC.